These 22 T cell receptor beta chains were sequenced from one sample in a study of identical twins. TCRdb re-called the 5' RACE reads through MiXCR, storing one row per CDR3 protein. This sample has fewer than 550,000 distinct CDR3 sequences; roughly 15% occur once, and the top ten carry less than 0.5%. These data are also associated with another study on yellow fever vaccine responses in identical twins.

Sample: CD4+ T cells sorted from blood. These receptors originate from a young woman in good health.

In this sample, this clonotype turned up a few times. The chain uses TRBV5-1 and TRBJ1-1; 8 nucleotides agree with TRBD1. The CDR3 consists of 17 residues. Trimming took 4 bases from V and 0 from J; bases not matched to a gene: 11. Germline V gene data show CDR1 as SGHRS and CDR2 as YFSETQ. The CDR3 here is CASSARQGPGMNTEAFF. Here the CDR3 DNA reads TGCGCCAGCAGCGCCAGACAGGGGCCGGGCATGAACACTGAAGCTTTCTTT.

This chain's CDR3 is CASSYRGRRYEQYF. Here the CDR3 DNA reads TGTGCCAGCAGCTATCGCGGACGGCGGTACGAGCAGTACTTC. This chain uses TRBV5-6 with TRBJ2-7; D unresolved. The CDR3 has 14 amino acids. CDR1 is SGHDT and CDR2 is YYEEEE in the germline V gene. Trimming pared 3 bases from V and 4 bases from J, leaving 14 bases between. Drawing the rest from reference TRBV5-6 and TRBJ2-7, the complete variable domain is DAGVTQSPTHLIKTRGQQVTLRCSPKSGHDTVSWYQQALGQGPQFIFQYYEEEERQRGNFPDRFSGHQFPNYSSELNVNALLLGDSALYLCASSYRGRRYEQYFGPGTRLTVT.

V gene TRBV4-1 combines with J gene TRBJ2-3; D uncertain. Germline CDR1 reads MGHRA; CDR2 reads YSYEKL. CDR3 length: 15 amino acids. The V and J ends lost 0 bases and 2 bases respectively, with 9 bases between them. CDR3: CASSQDIGSTDTQYF. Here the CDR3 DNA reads TGCGCCAGCAGCCAAGATATAGGGTCCACAGATACGCAGTATTTT.

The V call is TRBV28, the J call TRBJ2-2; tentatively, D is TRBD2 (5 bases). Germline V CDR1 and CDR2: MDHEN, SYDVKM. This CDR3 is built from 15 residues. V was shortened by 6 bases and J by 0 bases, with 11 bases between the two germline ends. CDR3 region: CASRPPRANTGELFF. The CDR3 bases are TGTGCCAGCAGACCCCCGCGGGCGAACACCGGGGAGCTGTTTTTT.

For the CDR3, the DNA is TGTGCCAGCAGCTTAAACTCAGAGATCTATGGCTACACCTTC. It codes for CASSLNSEIYGYTF. The gene calls are TRBV7-9 and TRBJ1-2; D gene ambiguous. The germline V gene encodes CDR1 SEHNR and CDR2 FQNEAQ (reference sequence). The V gene lost 2 bases and the J gene lost 4 bases, with 11 bases spanning the gap. The CDR3 spans 14 residues.

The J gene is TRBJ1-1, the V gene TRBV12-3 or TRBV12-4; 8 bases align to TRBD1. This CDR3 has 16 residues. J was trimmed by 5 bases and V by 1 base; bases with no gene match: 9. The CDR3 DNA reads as TGTGCCAGCAGTTTAGAAATTACAGGGGGGAGAACTGAAGCTTTCTTT. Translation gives CASSLEITGGRTEAFF.

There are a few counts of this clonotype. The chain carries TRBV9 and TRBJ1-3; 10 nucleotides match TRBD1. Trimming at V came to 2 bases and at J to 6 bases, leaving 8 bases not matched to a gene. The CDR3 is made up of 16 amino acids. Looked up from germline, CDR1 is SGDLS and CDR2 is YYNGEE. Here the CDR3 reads CASSVAGTGVANTIYF. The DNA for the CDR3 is TGTGCCAGCAGCGTCGCCGGGACAGGGGTTGCAAACACCATATATTTT.

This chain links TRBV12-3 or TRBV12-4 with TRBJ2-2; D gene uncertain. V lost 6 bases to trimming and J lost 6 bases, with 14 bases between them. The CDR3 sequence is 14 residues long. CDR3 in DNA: TGTGCCAGCAGCCGAGTGGGGAAAGCCGGGGAGCTGTTTTTT. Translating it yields CASSRVGKAGELFF.

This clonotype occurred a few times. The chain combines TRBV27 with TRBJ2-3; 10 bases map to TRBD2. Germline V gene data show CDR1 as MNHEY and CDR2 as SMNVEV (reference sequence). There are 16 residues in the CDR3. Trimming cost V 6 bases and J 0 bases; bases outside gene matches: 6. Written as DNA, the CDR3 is TGTGCCAGCAGACCCCGGACTAGCGGAAGCACAGATACGCAGTATTTT. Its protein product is CASRPRTSGSTDTQYF.

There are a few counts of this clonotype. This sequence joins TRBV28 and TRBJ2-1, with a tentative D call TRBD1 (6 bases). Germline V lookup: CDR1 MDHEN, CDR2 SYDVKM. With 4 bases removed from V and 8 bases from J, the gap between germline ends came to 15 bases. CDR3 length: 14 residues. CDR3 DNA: TGTGCCAGCAGTTCCCCCGACAGGTACCATGAGCAGTTCTTC. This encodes CASSSPDRYHEQFF. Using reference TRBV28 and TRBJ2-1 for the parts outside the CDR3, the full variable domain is DVKVTQSSRYLVKRTGEKVFLECVQDMDHENMFWYRQDPGLGLRLIYFSYDVKMKEKGDIPEGYSVSREKKERFSLILESASTNQTSMYLCASSSPDRYHEQFFGPGTRLTVL.

The CDR3 DNA sequence: TGTGCCAGCAGTTACGGCGGGAGAGCCCTCTACGAGCAGTACTTC. This codes for CASSYGGRALYEQYF. The chain has TRBV6-5 and TRBJ2-7; 7 bases fit TRBD2. The ends lost 2 bases at V and 3 bases at J; junction bases unmatched: 7. Germline values: CDR1 MNHEY, CDR2 SVGAGI. The CDR3 is 15 residues long.

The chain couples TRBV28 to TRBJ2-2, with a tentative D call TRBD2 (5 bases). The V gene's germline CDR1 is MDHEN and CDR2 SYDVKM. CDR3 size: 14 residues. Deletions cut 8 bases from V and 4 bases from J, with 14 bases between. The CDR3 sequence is CASGTGGGTGELFF. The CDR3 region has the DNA TGTGCCAGCGGCACTGGAGGTGGCACCGGGGAGCTGTTTTTT.

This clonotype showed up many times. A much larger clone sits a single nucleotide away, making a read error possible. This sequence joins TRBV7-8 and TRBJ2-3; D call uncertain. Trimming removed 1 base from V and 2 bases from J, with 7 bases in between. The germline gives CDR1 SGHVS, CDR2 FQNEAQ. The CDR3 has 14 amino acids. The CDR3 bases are TGTGCCAGCAGCTTAGGCGGATACACAGATACGCAGTATTTT. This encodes CASSLGGYTDTQYF.

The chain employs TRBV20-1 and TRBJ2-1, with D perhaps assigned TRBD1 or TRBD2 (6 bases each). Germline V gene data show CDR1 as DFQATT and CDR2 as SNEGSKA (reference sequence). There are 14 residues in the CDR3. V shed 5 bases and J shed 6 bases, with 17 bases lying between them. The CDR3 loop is CSAPARGTFNEQFF. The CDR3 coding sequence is TGCAGTGCTCCTGCTAGGGGGACTTTCAATGAGCAGTTCTTC.

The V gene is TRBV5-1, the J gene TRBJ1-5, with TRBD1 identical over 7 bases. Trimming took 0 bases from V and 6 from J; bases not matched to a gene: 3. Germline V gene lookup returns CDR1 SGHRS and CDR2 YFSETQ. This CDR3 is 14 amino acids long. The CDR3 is CASSLGQGLQPQHF. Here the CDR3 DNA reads TGCGCCAGCAGCTTGGGACAGGGCCTTCAGCCCCAGCATTTT. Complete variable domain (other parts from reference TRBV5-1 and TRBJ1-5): KAGVTQTPRYLIKTRGQQVTLSCSPISGHRSVSWYQQTPGQGLQFLFEYFSETQRNKGNFPGRFSGRQFSNSRSEMNVSTLELGDSALYLCASSLGQGLQPQHFGDGTRLSIL.

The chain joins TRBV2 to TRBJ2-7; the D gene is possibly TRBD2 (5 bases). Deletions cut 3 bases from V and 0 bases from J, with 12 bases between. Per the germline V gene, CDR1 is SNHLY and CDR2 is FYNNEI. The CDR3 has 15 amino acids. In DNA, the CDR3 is TGTGCCAGCAGTGAGTCAGCGGTGAGCTCCTACGAGCAGTACTTC. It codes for CASSESAVSSYEQYF. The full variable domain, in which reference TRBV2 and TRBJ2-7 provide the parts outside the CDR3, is EPEVTQTPSHQVTQMGQEVILRCVPISNHLYFYWYRQILGQKVEFLVSFYNNEISEKSEIFDDQFSVERPDGSNFTLKIRSTKLEDSAMYFCASSESAVSSYEQYFGPGTRLTVT.

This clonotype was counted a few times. This CDR3 reads CASSHLGGYYNEQFF. CDR3 nucleotide sequence: TGTGCCAGCAGTCACCTGGGGGGGTACTACAATGAGCAGTTCTTC. V usage is TRBV25-1 and J usage is TRBJ2-1; 7 nucleotides agree with TRBD2. Germline V CDR1 and CDR2: MGHDK, SYGVNS. This CDR3 has 15 amino acids. Trimming took 5 bases from V and 3 from J; bases not matched to a gene: 7.

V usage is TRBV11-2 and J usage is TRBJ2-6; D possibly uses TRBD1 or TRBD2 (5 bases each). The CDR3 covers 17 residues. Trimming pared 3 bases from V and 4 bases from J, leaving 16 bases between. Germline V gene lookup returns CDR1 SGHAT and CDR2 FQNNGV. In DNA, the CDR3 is TGTGCCAGCAGCTTCAGGGCAGGAGGTTGGGGGGCCAACGTCCTGACTTTC. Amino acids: CASSFRAGGWGANVLTF.

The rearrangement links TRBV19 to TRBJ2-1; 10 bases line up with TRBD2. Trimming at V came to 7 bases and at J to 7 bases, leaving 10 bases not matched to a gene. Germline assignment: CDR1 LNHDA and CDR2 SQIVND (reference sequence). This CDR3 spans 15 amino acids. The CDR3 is CASNRPGLARNEQFF. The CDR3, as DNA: TGTGCCAGTAACCGACCGGGACTAGCGCGTAATGAGCAGTTCTTC. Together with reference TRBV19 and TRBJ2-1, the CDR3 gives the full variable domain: DGGITQSPKYLFRKEGQNVTLSCEQNLNHDAMYWYRQDPGQGLRLIYYSQIVNDFQKGDIAEGYSVSREKKESFPLTVTSAQKNPTAFYLCASNRPGLARNEQFFGPGTRLTVL.

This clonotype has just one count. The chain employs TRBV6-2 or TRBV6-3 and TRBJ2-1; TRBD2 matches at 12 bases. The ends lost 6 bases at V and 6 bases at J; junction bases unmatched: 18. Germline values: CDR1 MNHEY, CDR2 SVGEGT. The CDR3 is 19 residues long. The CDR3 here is CASRGFGLAGPKTPNEQFF. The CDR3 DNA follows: TGTGCCAGCAGAGGATTTGGACTAGCGGGACCAAAAACCCCCAATGAGCAGTTCTTC.

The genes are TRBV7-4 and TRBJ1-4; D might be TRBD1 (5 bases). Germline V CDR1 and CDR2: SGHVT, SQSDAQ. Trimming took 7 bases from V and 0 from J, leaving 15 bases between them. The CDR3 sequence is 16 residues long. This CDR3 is CASTGDGTPTNEKLFF. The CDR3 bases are TGTGCCAGCACCGGAGATGGGACTCCAACTAATGAAAAACTGTTTTTT.

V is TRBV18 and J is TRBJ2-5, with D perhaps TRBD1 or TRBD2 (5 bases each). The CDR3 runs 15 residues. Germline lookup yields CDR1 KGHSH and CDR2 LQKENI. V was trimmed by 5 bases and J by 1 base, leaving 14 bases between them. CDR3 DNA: TGTGCCAGCTCATCGGGGCACTCACCCCAAGAGACCCAGTACTTC. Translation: CASSSGHSPQETQYF.